The TCR beta chain under discussion was sequenced for a study of cytomegalovirus exposure and HLA in healthy donors. The length of the CDR3 is 16 residues. Germline loops: CDR1 KGHSH, CDR2 LQKENI. Germline trimming cut 0 bases from V and 5 bases from J; bases unmatched to any gene: 7. PCR amplification relied on 60 Vbeta primers (plus 13 Jbeta primers). The data were produced by immunoSEQ multiplex PCR, yet TCRdb's version contains in-frame clones alone and is incomplete. The table has about 230,000 clones, about 83% seen once. The chain carries TRBV18 and TRBJ2-3; TRBD1 matches at 8 bases. The receptor's source is a human donor in good health. Sequencing input: PBMCs. The CDR3 region is CASSPPIGQGKDTQYF. The CDR3 coding sequence is TGTGCCAGCTCACCACCCATAGGACAGGGTAAAGATACGCAGTATTTT.